This is a list of T cell receptor beta chains from one sample in a study of molecular identifiers for immune sequencing clone quantification. TCRdb re-called the PCR reads through MiXCR, storing one row per CDR3 protein. The sample yields under 600,000 distinct CDR3 sequences, about 25% seen once. The sample taken for sequencing was naive CD8+ T cells from blood, with Jurkat cell RNA spiked in. All receptors derive from a human donor in good health. Some libraries in this study had Jurkat cell RNA spiked in. Each CDR3 is given with its conserved first and last residue. The D gene is left open where the match is weak. Only part of the rows carry a size: once, few, many, or a class if the clone is expanded.

d_gene	abundance	v_gene	j_gene	CDR3nt	CDR3aa
NA	NA	TRBV11-3	TRBJ2-4	TGTGCCAGCAGCGCCGAGTTAGGATCGGGGAAAAACATTCAGTACTTC	CASSAELGSGKNIQYF
TRBD2	few	TRBV5-1	TRBJ2-3	TGCGCCAGCAGCTTGGGCTGGGGCGGGAGGAATGGAGATACGCAGTATTTT	CASSLGWGGRNGDTQYF
NA	NA	TRBV19	TRBJ1-1	TGTGCCAGTACCCTAGGGGGGGAATCGGACACTGAAGCTTTCTTT	CASTLGGESDTEAFF
NA	few	TRBV14	TRBJ2-3	TGTGCCAGCAGCTTACAGGGTATTGGTGCAGATACGCAGTATTTT	CASSLQGIGADTQYF
NA	NA	TRBV5-1	TRBJ2-7	TGCGCCAGCAGCCTGACGTTGGGTACGTACGAGCAGTACTTC	CASSLTLGTYEQYF
TRBD2	few	TRBV7-9	TRBJ2-2	TGTGCCAGCAGCCTGACTTTAGCGGGAGGACCTATAATAAAAACCGGGGAGCTGTTTTTT	CASSLTLAGGPIIKTGELFF
NA	NA	TRBV6-2/TRBV6-3	TRBJ2-7	TGTGCCAGCAGTTACTTGGGGACTCCTCGCTACGAGCAGTACTTC	CASSYLGTPRYEQYF
TRBD2	NA	TRBV7-6	TRBJ2-5	TGTGCCAGCAGCCTTCCGTCGGGACTAGCGGGGCCTACAGAGACCCAGTACTTC	CASSLPSGLAGPTETQYF
NA	NA	TRBV7-9	TRBJ2-7	TGTGCCAGCAGCTTAGCTCATAGCGGCTACGAGCAGTACTTC	CASSLAHSGYEQYF
NA	NA	TRBV7-9	TRBJ2-4	TGTGCCAGCAGCTACGGAGGGGCCAAAAGCATTCAGTACTTC	CASSYGGAKSIQYF
TRBD2	NA	TRBV9	TRBJ2-3	TGTGCCAGCAGCGAATGGACTAGCGGAGATACGCGGTATTTT	CASSEWTSGDTRYF
NA	few	TRBV12-5	TRBJ1-4	TGTGCTAGTGGGGCGGCTGAAAAACTGTTTTTT	CASGAAEKLFF
TRBD2	few	TRBV20-1	TRBJ2-1	TGCAGTGCTAGTCGGACTAGCGGGGACCCCTACAATGAGCAGTTCTTC	CSASRTSGDPYNEQFF
TRBD2	NA	TRBV12-3/TRBV12-4	TRBJ2-5	TGTGCCAGCAGAAATAGCGGGGAGGAGACCCAGTACTTC	CASRNSGEETQYF
NA	few	TRBV28	TRBJ2-2	TGTGCCAGCAGTTTTTGGGGGGCGAACACCGGGGAGCTGTTTTTT	CASSFWGANTGELFF